The sequence of this T cell receptor beta chain was determined in a study of cytomegalovirus exposure and HLA in healthy donors. Study details: Unique TCRs from HLA-typed donors, roughly 89 million of them, were held in an early data release. Around 76% of more than 300 genotyped donors fell in the Caucasian-associated ancestry cluster. Study findings and constraints: Presence/absence analyses rested on an assumption that sequencing depth was roughly uniform across donors.

A remark on this clone: Its antigen is as yet unknown.

The study ran its PCR with 60 Vbeta and 13 Jbeta primers. Under the authors' procedure: Around 11 million of about 80 million unique TCR beta chains were shared, per a later count. The repertoire was sequenced with immunoSEQ multiplex PCR; TCRdb's copy has only in-frame clones and lacks some. That table is the source of V, J and clone size, and D and trimming were worked out from the DNA. Altogether about 76,000 clones are present, around 80% being singletons, with the ten largest covering around 2.6%. The sequence was collected from a male donor in good health and CMV-seropositive. What was sequenced was PBMCs.

The CDR3 region is CAISKTGPENEQFF. CDR3 sequence (DNA): TGTGCCATCAGTAAAACAGGGCCTGAGAATGAGCAGTTCTTC. The genes are TRBV10-3 and TRBJ2-1; D may be TRBD1 (6 bases). Germline V CDR1 and CDR2: ENHRY, SYGVKD. Trimming left V 5 bases short and J 7 bases short, with 15 bases between. The CDR3 contains 14 residues.